This T cell receptor (beta chain) was sequenced for a study of shared clonotypes between healthy human individuals. Overall study results and limits: Memory subsets had estimated richness that was generally smaller than that of naive subsets. Across a handful of donors, naive CD4 shared 5% to 6%, naive CD8 about 3.2%, memory CD4 about 2.5%, memory CD8 roughly 0.37%.

TCRdb's copy holds only in-frame clones and misses some; the assay was immunoSEQ multiplex PCR. This sample yields 2 million to 2.5 million clones, of which approximately 90% are seen a single time; about 0.36% belongs to the top ten. Germline V gene sequence: CDR1 SEHNR, CDR2 FQNEAQ (reference sequence). The CDR3 runs 14 residues. V trimming: 2 bases; J trimming: 3 bases; junction bases outside the gene matches: 1. A word on this clone: Its antigen is currently unknown.

This chain connects TRBV7-9 to TRBJ2-1, with 7 bases that match TRBD2. This sequence originates from a young man in good health. Some clones in this sample may be carry-over from other donors' samples. The sample consisted of naive CD4+ T cells from PBMCs. Subset: CD45RA+ positively selected. The CDR3 DNA reads TGTGCCAGCAGCTTAAGCGGGAACTACAATGAGCAGTTCTTC. This codes for CASSLSGNYNEQFF.